This entry lists 27 T cell receptor beta chains sequenced from one sample in a study of CXCR3-negative and CXCR3-positive naive CD8 T cells. UMI-labeled 5' RACE yielded the TRB cDNA libraries. Reanalyzing the 5' RACE reads, TCRdb keeps one entry per CDR3 protein, without DNA. This sample's table reports about 46,000 distinct CDR3 sequences. The sequenced sample was naive CXCR3- CD8+ T cells from blood. Subset: CD45RO-CCR7+CD27+CD95- naive CD8+ T cells lacking CXCR3 (TNR3-). The receptors here all came from a human donor in good health. Some clones in this sample may be carry-over from other donors' samples.

The chain joins TRBV20-1 to TRBJ2-7; checking the TCRdb D call of TRBD1 is not possible without DNA. Germline V lookup: CDR1 DFQATT, CDR2 SNEGSKA (reference sequence). The CDR3 covers 13 residues. CDR3 sequence reads: CSASPAGGGEQYF.

This sequence joins TRBV29-1 and TRBJ2-7; TCRdb picks TRBD2, but there is no DNA to check that call. CDR3 length equals 13 residues. Germline CDR1 SQVTM, CDR2 ANQGSEA. The CDR3 reads CSVTSGGSYEQYF.

The chain joins TRBV28 to TRBJ1-2; TCRdb calls TRBD1, which cannot be checked without DNA. The CDR3 is 13 residues long. Germline V gives CDR1 MDHEN, CDR2 SYDVKM. The CDR3 here is CASSSRGYYGYTF.

The chain employs TRBV29-1 and TRBJ2-7; TCRdb's D call, TRBD2, is unchecked because there is no DNA. The CDR3 length is 15 residues. In germline, CDR1 is SQVTM, CDR2 ANQGSEA. The CDR3: CSVLPSGRNTYEQYF.

This chain links TRBV3-1 with TRBJ2-3; the D gene TCRdb calls, TRBD2, cannot be checked with no DNA. The germline CDR1 and CDR2 sequences are LGHDT and YNNKEL (reference sequence). CDR3 length: 17 residues. This CDR3 reads CASSQDGRRGGPDTQYF.

CDR3 amino acids: CSYGTGGTEAFF. The gene calls are TRBV29-1 and TRBJ1-1; TCRdb designates TRBD1, a call that cannot be tested without DNA. There are 12 residues in the CDR3. Germline lookup yields CDR1 SQVTM and CDR2 ANQGSEA.

This chain uses TRBV29-1 with TRBJ2-1; absent DNA, TCRdb's TRBD1 call cannot be checked. CDR1 is SQVTM, CDR2 ANQGSEA, per germline. The CDR3 is made up of 13 amino acids. The CDR3 spells CSVLPGHLNEQFF.

V is TRBV28 and J is TRBJ1-5; TCRdb indicates TRBD1, and absent DNA this call remains unverified. This CDR3 is built from 13 residues. In germline, CDR1 is MDHEN, CDR2 SYDVKM. The chain's CDR3 is CATIGQINQPQHF.

The rearrangement joins TRBV7-2 to TRBJ1-4. Germline V gene sequence: CDR1 SGHTA, CDR2 FQGNSA. The CDR3 is 13 residues long. CDR3: CASSLYIDEKLFF.

The chain is built from TRBV28 and TRBJ2-2; checking the TCRdb D call of TRBD1 is not possible without DNA. CDR3 length: 14 amino acids. Looked up from germline, CDR1 is MDHEN and CDR2 is SYDVKM. CDR3 region: CASSDELGPGELFF.

The V call is TRBV12-3 or TRBV12-4, the J call TRBJ1-1. The CDR3 extends over 12 amino acids. CDR3 amino acids: CAIASGWAEAFF.

This rearrangement joins TRBV5-6 to TRBJ2-7. Germline-derived CDR1 and CDR2 are SGHDT and YYEEEE. The CDR3 totals 13 residues. This chain's CDR3 is CASSLAVDYEQYF.

The chain carries TRBV29-1 and TRBJ2-7; the TRBD1 assignment by TCRdb is unverifiable without DNA. This CDR3 has 14 residues. Germline loops: CDR1 SQVTM, CDR2 ANQGSEA. This chain's CDR3 is CSVEEGGTAYEQYF.

The chain combines TRBV28 with TRBJ1-1. The V gene's germline CDR1 is MDHEN and CDR2 SYDVKM. The CDR3 consists of 14 residues. This CDR3 is CASSLSRSVREAFF.

This sequence joins TRBV20-1 and TRBJ2-3; TCRdb selects TRBD2, and the lack of DNA leaves this call unchecked. The germline V gene has CDR1 DFQATT and CDR2 SNEGSKA (reference sequence). This CDR3 contains 14 residues. The chain's CDR3 is CSALGLDSTDTQYF.

This sequence joins TRBV28 and TRBJ2-1; the D call from TCRdb, TRBD1, cannot be confirmed without DNA. The CDR3 runs 15 residues. Germline lookup yields CDR1 MDHEN and CDR2 SYDVKM. The CDR3 is CASSPRTGNYNEQFF.

The V gene is TRBV7-2, the J gene TRBJ2-1; no DNA is available, so the TRBD1 call from TCRdb remains unchecked. This CDR3 region has 14 residues. Germline CDR1 is SGHTA and CDR2 is FQGNSA. The CDR3 is CASSPPPSYNEQFF.

This chain joins TRBV6-4 and TRBJ1-5. The CDR3 spans 15 residues. Germline CDR1 is MRHNA and CDR2 is SNTAGT. The CDR3 sequence is CASSPRGGGNQPQHF.

This chain uses TRBV29-1 with TRBJ2-7. This CDR3 has 11 amino acids. The germline V gene has CDR1 SQVTM and CDR2 ANQGSEA. This CDR3 is CSVAFSYEQYF.

The V and J genes are TRBV4-3 and TRBJ2-2. CDR3 length: 14 residues. CDR1 LGHNA and CDR2 YSLEER come from the germline V gene. CDR3 sequence reads: CASSQYIPTGELFF.

The genes are TRBV14 and TRBJ2-1; TCRdb indicates TRBD1, and absent DNA this call remains unverified. The length of the CDR3 is 12 residues. Germline loops: CDR1 SGHDN, CDR2 FVKESK. The CDR3 here is CASSLSPYEQFF.

The chain is built from TRBV6-5 and TRBJ2-1; the TCRdb D gene call, TRBD2, has no DNA to confirm it. Germline CDR1 MNHEY, CDR2 SVGAGI. The CDR3 contains 16 residues. The CDR3: CASSYGTSGDVNEQFF.

V and J are TRBV4-3 and TRBJ2-5; the TCRdb D gene call, TRBD2, has no DNA to confirm it. CDR1 and CDR2 (germline): LGHNA, YSLEER. There are 16 residues in the CDR3. Here the CDR3 reads CASSQDGTRFQETQYF.

The V call is TRBV29-1, the J call TRBJ1-2. The CDR3 totals 15 residues. The germline CDR1 and CDR2 sequences are SQVTM and ANQGSEA. The CDR3 here is CSVGGTSNINYGYTF.

This sequence joins TRBV10-3 and TRBJ2-1; TCRdb selects TRBD2, and the lack of DNA leaves this call unchecked. CDR3 size: 16 residues. The germline V gene has CDR1 ENHRY and CDR2 SYGVKD. CDR3: CAISESGSGGVNEQFF.

V usage is TRBV29-1 and J usage is TRBJ1-1. Germline V gives CDR1 SQVTM, CDR2 ANQGSEA. The CDR3 has 11 residues. CDR3 region: CSGAENTEAFF.

This clonotype is classed as medium-sized (0.01 to 0.1%) by frequency. The chain's CDR3 is CASSLRGGSGETQYF. The genes are TRBV7-8 and TRBJ2-5; TCRdb designates TRBD1, a call that cannot be tested without DNA. In germline, CDR1 is SGHVS, CDR2 FQNEAQ. This CDR3 region has 15 residues.